This T cell receptor (beta chain) was recorded in a study of T cell repertoires in cytomegalovirus infection. This clonotype was picked up many times. Its target is unknown. TCRdb called the reads again in MiXCR, with one record for every CDR3 protein. Of around 630,000 distinct CDR3 sequences detected, less than 25% appear once; the ten largest clones hold roughly 8%. The study, taken as a whole, reports: HLA-C-restricted CMV clonotypes gave the most frequent clonotype in two of eight donors.

The ends were cut back, 1 base at V and 2 bases at J, with 11 bases in the middle. The CDR3 runs 15 residues. The V gene's germline CDR1 is SGHTA and CDR2 FQGNSA. This TCR was sampled from a human donor in good health (CMV status not recorded). Some clones in this sample may be carry-over from other donors' samples. The J gene is TRBJ1-1, the V gene TRBV7-2; D uncertain. The sample comprised CD8+ T cells from PBMCs. CDR3 DNA sequence: TGTGCCAGCAGCTTAGTCCCGCAAAGAAACACTGAAGCTTTCTTT. Protein: CASSLVPQRNTEAFF.